This T cell receptor beta chain was identified in a study of T cell changes during pregnancy in multiple sclerosis. The assay was immunoSEQ multiplex PCR, and TCRdb's table has in-frame clones only and misses some. The repertoire holds about 40,000 clones, with about 93% as singletons. This TCR came from a female donor with multiple sclerosis, enrolled in a pregnancy study. Sample: CD4+ T cells from peripheral blood mononuclear cells, taken in the third trimester of pregnancy.

The CDR3 DNA is TGTGCCACCAGCAGTGGGGACAGGGGGCTTAATGAGCAGTTCTTC. It codes for CATSSGDRGLNEQFF. The chain is built from TRBV15 and TRBJ2-1, with 12 bases aligning to TRBD1. CDR1 is LNHNV and CDR2 is YYDKDF in the germline V gene (reference sequence). V lost 3 bases to trimming and J lost 7 bases; unmatched junction nucleotides: 4. This CDR3 contains 15 residues.